This TCR beta chain was captured by sequencing in a study of PD-1 blockade in classical Hodgkin lymphoma. In the case of this clone: No antigen is known for it.

Study-level results: Newly diagnosed patients were reported to start with lower TCR diversity than healthy donors. In CD4+ cells, TCR diversity went up significantly by C4D1, but in CD8+ cells it did not. It was among complete responders that baseline diversity resembled that of newly diagnosed patients.

Measured with immunoSEQ multiplex PCR; TCRdb has only the in-frame clones, and not every one. This sample has 20,000 to 25,000 clones, with approximately 79% found just once. Time point given: cycle 4 day 1 (C4D1), after 6 weeks of nivolumab. Each patient relapsed following autologous stem cell transplantation, and prior brentuximab vedotin exposure differed. It was by magnetic negative selection that CD4+ T cells were purified from thawed PBMCs. Complete response, partial response or progressive disease was recorded as best response. The CDR3 spans 15 residues. The V gene end was trimmed by 5 bases and the J gene end by 5 bases; junction bases not matched to a gene: 4. The germline V gene has CDR1 ENHRY and CDR2 SYGVKD.

The chain carries TRBV10-3 and TRBJ1-5, with 12 positions matching TRBD1. The receptor's source is a human donor with classical Hodgkin lymphoma. The input for sequencing was CD4+ T cells from blood, taken before the fourth cycle of nivolumab. DNA of the CDR3: TGTGCCATCAGTCGAGGGACAGGGGGCTATCAGCCCCAGCATTTT. This encodes CAISRGTGGYQPQHF.